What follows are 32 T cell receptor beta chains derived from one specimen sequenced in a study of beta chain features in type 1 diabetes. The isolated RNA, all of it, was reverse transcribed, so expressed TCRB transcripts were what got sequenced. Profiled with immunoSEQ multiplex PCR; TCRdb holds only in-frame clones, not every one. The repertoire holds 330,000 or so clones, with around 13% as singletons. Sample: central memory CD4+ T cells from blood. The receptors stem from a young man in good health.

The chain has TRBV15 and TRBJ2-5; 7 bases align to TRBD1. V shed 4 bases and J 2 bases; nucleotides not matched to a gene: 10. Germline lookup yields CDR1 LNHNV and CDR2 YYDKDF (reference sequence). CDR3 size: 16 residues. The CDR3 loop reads CATSTTLETGQETQYF. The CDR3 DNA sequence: TGTGCCACCAGCACAACCCTCGAGACAGGGCAAGAGACCCAGTACTTC. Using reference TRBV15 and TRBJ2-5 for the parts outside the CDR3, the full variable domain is DAMVIQNPRYQVTQFGKPVTLSCSQTLNHNVMYWYQQKSSQAPKLLFHYYDKDFNNEADTPDNFQSRRPNTSFCFLDIRSPGLGDTAMYLCATSTTLETGQETQYFGPGTRLLVL.

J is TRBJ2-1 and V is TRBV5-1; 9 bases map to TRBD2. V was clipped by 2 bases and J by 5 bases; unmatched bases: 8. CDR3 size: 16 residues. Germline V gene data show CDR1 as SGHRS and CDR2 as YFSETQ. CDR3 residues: CASSLYRAGGDNEQFF. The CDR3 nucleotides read TGCGCCAGCAGCTTATACCGAGCGGGAGGAGACAATGAGCAGTTCTTC.

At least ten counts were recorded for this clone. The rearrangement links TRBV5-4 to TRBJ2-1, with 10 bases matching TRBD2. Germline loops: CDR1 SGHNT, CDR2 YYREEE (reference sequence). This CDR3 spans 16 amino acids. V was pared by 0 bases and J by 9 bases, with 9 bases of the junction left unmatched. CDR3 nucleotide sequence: TGTGCCAGCAGCTTGGGACTAGCGGGCATCGTCGGTGAGCAGTTCTTC. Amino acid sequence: CASSLGLAGIVGEQFF.

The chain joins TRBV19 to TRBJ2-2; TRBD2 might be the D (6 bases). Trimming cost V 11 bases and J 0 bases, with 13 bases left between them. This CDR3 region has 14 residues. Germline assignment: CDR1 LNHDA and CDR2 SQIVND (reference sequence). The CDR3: CAGGNLANTGELFF. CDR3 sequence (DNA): TGTGCCGGGGGGAATCTCGCGAACACCGGGGAGCTGTTTTTT.

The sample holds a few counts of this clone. Written as DNA, the CDR3 is TGTGCCAGCAGAAGACAGGGTAGCTACGAGCAGTACTTC. Translated: CASRRQGSYEQYF. The rearrangement uses TRBV27 and TRBJ2-7, with 7 bases identical to TRBD1. The germline V gene has CDR1 MNHEY and CDR2 SMNVEV (reference sequence). Trimming cost V 6 bases and J 3 bases; bases outside gene matches: 5. CDR3 length equals 13 residues.

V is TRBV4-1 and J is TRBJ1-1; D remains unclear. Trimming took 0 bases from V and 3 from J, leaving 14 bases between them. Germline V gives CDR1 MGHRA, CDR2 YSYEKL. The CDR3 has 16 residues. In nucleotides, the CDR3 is TGCGCCAGCAGCCAAGATGGGTCAAACACGCACACTGAAGCTTTCTTT. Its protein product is CASSQDGSNTHTEAFF.

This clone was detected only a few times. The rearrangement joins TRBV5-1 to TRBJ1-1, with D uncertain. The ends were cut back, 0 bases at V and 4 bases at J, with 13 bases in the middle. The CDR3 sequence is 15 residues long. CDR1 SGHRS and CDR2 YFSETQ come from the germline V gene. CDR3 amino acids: CASSLGFPGSTEAFF. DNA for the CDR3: TGCGCCAGCAGCTTGGGCTTTCCGGGCTCCACTGAAGCTTTCTTT.

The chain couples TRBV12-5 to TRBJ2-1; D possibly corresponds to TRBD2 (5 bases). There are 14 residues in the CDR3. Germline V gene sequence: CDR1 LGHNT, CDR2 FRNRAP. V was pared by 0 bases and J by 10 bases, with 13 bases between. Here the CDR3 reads CASGLVLGWVEQFF. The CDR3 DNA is TGTGCTAGTGGTTTGGTACTAGGTTGGGTGGAGCAGTTCTTC.

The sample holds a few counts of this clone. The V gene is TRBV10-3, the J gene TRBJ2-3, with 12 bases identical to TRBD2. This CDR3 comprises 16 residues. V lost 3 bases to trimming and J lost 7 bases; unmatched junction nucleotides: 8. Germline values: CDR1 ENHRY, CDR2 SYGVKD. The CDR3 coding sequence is TGTGCCATCAGTGATGGACTAGCGGGATCTACGAATACGCAGTATTTT. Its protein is CAISDGLAGSTNTQYF.

The CDR3 spells CASSRGTEAYEQYV. CDR3 nucleotide sequence: TGTGCCAGCAGCCGAGGGACGGAGGCCTACGAGCAGTACGTC. V is TRBV6-1 and J is TRBJ2-7; D might be TRBD1 or TRBD2, each matching 5 bases. Trimming pared 6 bases from V and 2 bases from J, leaving 14 bases between. The CDR3 loop spans 14 amino acids. Germline CDR1 MNHNS, CDR2 SASEGT.

CDR3 loop: CASSLRDGYNEQFF. DNA of the CDR3: TGCGCCAGCAGCTTGCGGGACGGGTACAATGAGCAGTTCTTC. The chain combines TRBV5-1 with TRBJ2-1, with D possibly called TRBD1 or TRBD2 (5 bases each). CDR3 length: 14 residues. The germline V and J ends were trimmed by 1 base and 4 bases, with 9 bases remaining between them. From germline, CDR1 is SGHRS and CDR2 YFSETQ.

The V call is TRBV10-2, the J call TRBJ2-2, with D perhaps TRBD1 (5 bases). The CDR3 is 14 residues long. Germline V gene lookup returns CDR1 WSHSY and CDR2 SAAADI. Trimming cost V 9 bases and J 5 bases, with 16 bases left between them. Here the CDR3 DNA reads TGCGCCAGTAGGAGACAGACCTTTACCGGGGAGCTGTTTTTT. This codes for CASRRQTFTGELFF.

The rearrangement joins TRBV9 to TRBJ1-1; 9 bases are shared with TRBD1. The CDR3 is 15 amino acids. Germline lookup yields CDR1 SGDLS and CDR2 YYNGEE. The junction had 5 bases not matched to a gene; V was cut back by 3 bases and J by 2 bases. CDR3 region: CASSALGQGNTEAFF. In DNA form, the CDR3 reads TGTGCCAGCAGCGCCCTGGGACAGGGCAACACTGAAGCTTTCTTT.

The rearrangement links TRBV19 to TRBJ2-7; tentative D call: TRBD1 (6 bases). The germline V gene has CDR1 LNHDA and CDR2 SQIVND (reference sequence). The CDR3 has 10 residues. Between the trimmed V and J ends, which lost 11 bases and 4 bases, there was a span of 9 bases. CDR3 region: CAVGAYEQYF. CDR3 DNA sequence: TGTGCCGTGGGGGCGTACGAGCAGTACTTC.

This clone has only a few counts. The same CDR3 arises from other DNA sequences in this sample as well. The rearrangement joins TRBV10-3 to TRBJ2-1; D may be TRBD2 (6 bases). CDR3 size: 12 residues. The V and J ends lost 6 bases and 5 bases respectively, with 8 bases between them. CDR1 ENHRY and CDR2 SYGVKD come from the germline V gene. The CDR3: CAIRGGNNEQFF. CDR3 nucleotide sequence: TGTGCCATCAGGGGGGGTAACAATGAGCAGTTCTTC.

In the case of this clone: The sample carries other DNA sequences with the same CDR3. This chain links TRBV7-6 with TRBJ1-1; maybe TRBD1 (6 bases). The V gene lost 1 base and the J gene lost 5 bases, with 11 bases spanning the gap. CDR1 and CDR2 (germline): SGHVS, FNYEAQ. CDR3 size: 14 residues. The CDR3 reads CASSLGGQGTEAFF. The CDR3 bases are TGTGCCAGCAGCTTAGGGGGGCAGGGAACTGAAGCTTTCTTT. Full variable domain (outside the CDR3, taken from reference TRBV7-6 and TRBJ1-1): GAGVSQSPRYKVTKRGQDVALRCDPISGHVSLYWYRQALGQGPEFLTYFNYEAQQDKSGLPNDRFSAERPEGSISTLTIQRTEQRDSAMYRCASSLGGQGTEAFFGQGTRLTVV.

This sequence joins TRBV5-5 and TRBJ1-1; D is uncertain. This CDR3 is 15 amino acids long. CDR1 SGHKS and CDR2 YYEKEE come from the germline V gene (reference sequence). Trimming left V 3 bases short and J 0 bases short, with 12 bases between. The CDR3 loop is CASSSTLVMNTEAFF. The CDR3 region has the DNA TGTGCCAGCAGCTCTACACTGGTAATGAACACTGAAGCTTTCTTT.

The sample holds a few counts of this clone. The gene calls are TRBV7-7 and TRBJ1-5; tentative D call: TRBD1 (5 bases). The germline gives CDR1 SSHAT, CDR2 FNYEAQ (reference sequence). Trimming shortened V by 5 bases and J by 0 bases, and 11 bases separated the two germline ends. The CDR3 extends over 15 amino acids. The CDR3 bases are TGTGCCAGCAGCCGCGGGGCACTTAGCAATCAGCCCCAGCATTTT. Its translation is CASSRGALSNQPQHF.

The CDR3 sequence is CASSPRSGKGNTIYF. The DNA for the CDR3 is TGTGCCAGCAGCCCAAGGTCCGGGAAAGGAAACACCATATATTTT. The gene calls are TRBV7-9 and TRBJ1-3; D gene ambiguous. Germline V gene sequence: CDR1 SEHNR, CDR2 FQNEAQ (reference sequence). The ends were cut back, 5 bases at V and 4 bases at J, with 15 bases in the middle. The CDR3 extends over 15 amino acids.

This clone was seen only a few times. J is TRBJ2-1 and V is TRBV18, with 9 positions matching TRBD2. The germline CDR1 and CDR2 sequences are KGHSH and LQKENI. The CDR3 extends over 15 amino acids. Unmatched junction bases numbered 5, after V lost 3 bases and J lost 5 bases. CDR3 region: CASSPASGAHNEQFF. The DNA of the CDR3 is TGTGCCAGCTCACCGGCTAGCGGGGCCCACAATGAGCAGTTCTTC.

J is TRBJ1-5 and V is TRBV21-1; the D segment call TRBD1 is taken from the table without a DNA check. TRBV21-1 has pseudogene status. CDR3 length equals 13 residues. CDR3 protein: CASGKKSAGAQHF. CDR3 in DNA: TGTGCCAGCGGCAAGAAGAGCGCAGGGGCCCAGCATTTT.

CDR3 in amino acids: CASSLSGVYSNQPQHF. CDR3 sequence (DNA): TGTGCCAGCAGCTTGTCAGGGGTTTATAGCAATCAGCCCCAGCATTTT. J is TRBJ1-5 and V is TRBV5-4, with a weak D call TRBD1 (6 bases). This CDR3 is 16 amino acids long. The germline gives CDR1 SGHNT, CDR2 YYREEE (reference sequence). Deletions cut 1 base from V and 0 bases from J, with 11 bases between.

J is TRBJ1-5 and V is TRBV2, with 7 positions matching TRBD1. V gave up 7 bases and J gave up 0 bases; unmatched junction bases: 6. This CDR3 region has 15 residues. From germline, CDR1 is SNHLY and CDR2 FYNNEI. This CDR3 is CASKGTDYSNQPQHF. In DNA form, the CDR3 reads TGTGCCAGCAAAGGGACAGACTATAGCAATCAGCCCCAGCATTTT.

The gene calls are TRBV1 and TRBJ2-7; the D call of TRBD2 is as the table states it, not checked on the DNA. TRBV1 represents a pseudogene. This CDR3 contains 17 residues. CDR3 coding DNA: TGCACCAGCAGCCAAGATCTAAGTTGGGACTACCAACACGAGCAGTACTTC. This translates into CTSSQDLSWDYQHEQYF.

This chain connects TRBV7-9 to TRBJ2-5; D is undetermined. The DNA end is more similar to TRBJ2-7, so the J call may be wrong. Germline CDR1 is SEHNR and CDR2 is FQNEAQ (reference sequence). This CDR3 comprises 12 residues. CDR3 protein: CASSLVLSEQYF. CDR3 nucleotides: TGTGCCAGCAGCTTAGTTCTAAGCGAGCAGTACTTC.

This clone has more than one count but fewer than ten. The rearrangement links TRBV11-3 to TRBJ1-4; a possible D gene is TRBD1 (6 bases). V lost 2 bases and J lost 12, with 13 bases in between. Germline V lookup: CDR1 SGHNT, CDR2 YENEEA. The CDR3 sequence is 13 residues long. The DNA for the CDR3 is TGTGCCAGCAGCTTAAGGGGGGATTTCGAACTGTTTTTT. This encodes CASSLRGDFELFF.

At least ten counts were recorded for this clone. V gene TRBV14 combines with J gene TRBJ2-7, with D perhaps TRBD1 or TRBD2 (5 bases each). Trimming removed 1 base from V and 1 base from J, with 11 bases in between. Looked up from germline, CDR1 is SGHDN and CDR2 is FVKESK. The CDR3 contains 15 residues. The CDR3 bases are TGTGCCAGCAGCCAAGGGGACGGAGTATCCTACGAGCAGTACTTC. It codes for CASSQGDGVSYEQYF.

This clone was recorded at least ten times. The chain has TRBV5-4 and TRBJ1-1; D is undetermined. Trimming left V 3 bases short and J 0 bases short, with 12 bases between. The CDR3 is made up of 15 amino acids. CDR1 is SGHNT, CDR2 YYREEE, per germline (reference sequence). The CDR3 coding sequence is TGTGCCAGCAGCTCAGGACGGGCAATGAACACTGAAGCTTTCTTT. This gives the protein CASSSGRAMNTEAFF.

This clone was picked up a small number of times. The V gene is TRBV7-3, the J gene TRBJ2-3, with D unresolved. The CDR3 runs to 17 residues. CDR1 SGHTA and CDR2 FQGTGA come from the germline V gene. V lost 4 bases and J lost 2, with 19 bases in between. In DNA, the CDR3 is TGTGCCAGCAGCTCCGACCCCGACTCTGGATTCACAGATACGCAGTATTTT. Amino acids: CASSSDPDSGFTDTQYF.

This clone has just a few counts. CDR3 nucleotide sequence: TGTGCCAGCAGCGACAACACGAACACCGGGGAGCTGTTTTTT. Translating it yields CASSDNTNTGELFF. The chain recombines TRBV2 with TRBJ2-2; D ambiguous. The length of the CDR3 is 14 residues. V dropped 6 bases and J dropped 0 bases, with 8 bases sitting between them. Looked up from germline, CDR1 is SNHLY and CDR2 is FYNNEI.

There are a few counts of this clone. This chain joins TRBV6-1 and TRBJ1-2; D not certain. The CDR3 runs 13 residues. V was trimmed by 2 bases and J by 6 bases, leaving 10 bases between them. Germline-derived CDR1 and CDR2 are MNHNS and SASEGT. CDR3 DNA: TGTGCCAGCAGTGAAATGGGGTACGATGGCTACACCTTC. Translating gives CASSEMGYDGYTF.

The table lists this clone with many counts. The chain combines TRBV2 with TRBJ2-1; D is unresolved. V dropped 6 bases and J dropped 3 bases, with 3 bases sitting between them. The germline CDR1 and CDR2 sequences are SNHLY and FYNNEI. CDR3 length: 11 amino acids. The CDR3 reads CASRVYNEQFF. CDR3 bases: TGTGCCAGCAGGGTCTACAATGAGCAGTTCTTC.